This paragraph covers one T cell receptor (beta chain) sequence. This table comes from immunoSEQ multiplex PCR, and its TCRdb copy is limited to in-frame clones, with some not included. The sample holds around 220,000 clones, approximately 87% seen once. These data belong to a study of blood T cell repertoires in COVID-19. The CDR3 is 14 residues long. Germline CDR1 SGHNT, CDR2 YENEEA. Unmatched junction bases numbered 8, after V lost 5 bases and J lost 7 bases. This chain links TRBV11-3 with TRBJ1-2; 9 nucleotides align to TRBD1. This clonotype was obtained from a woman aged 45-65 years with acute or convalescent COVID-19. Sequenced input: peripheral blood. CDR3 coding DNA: TGTGCCAGCAGCGACGACAGGGGGAAGGGTGGCTACACCTTC. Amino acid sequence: CASSDDRGKGGYTF. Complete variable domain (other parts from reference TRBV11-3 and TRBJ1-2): EAGVVQSPRYKIIEKKQPVAFWCNPISGHNTLYWYLQNLGQGPELLIRYENEEAVDDSQLPKDRFSAERLKGVDSTLKIQPAELGDSAVYLCASSDDRGKGGYTFGSGTRLTVV.